These T cell receptor beta chains were read from a single sample in a study of blood T cell repertoires in COVID-19. TCRdb's copy holds only in-frame clones and misses some; the assay was immunoSEQ multiplex PCR. The table records roughly 250,000 clones, around 88% of them present only once. Sequenced material: peripheral blood. The receptor set was obtained from a young man with acute or convalescent COVID-19. The CDR3 runs from the conserved cysteine through the conserved F or W. D genes are given only for firm matches. Expanded clones get a size class; other rows say once, few or many, or leave the size out.

v_call: TRBV2; d_call: TRBD1; clone_size: -; j_call: TRBJ1-1; cdr3_nt: TGTGCCAGCAGCAGGGGGTCTGGCACTGAAGCTTTCTTT; cdr3_aa: CASSRGSGTEAFF
v_call: TRBV30; d_call: TRBD2; clone_size: -; j_call: TRBJ2-3; cdr3_nt: TGTGCCTGGAGTGTTAAGCGGGGGGGCCCAGATACGCAGTATTTT; cdr3_aa: CAWSVKRGGPDTQYF
v_call: TRBV18; d_call: -; clone_size: -; j_call: TRBJ1-6; cdr3_nt: TGTGCCAGCTCACCAGACACTTATAATTCACCCCTCCACTTT; cdr3_aa: CASSPDTYNSPLHF
v_call: TRBV7-9; d_call: TRBD1; clone_size: -; j_call: TRBJ2-2; cdr3_nt: TGTGCCAGAATCCAGGGGGATCACGGGGAGCTGTTTTTT; cdr3_aa: CARIQGDHGELFF
v_call: TRBV3-1/TRBV3-2; d_call: TRBD1; clone_size: -; j_call: TRBJ1-2; cdr3_nt: TGTGCCAGCAGCCCCTGGACAGGGGGTAACTATGGCTACACCTTC; cdr3_aa: CASSPWTGGNYGYTF
v_call: TRBV3-1/TRBV3-2; d_call: -; clone_size: -; j_call: TRBJ2-1; cdr3_nt: TGTGCCAGCAGCCCAAGGTTCTCTAGCGCTTCAATGGAGCAGTTCTTC; cdr3_aa: CASSPRFSSASMEQFF
v_call: TRBV29-1; d_call: -; clone_size: -; j_call: TRBJ2-1; cdr3_nt: TGCAGCGCAGGAAGCCTACAGGGTTATGAGCAGTTCTTC; cdr3_aa: CSAGSLQGYEQFF
v_call: TRBV2; d_call: -; clone_size: -; j_call: TRBJ1-6; cdr3_nt: TGTGCCGGCCTACAGGGTCGGAATTCACCCCTCCACTTT; cdr3_aa: CAGLQGRNSPLHF
v_call: TRBV6-2/TRBV6-3; d_call: TRBD2; clone_size: -; j_call: TRBJ2-1; cdr3_nt: TGTGCCAGCAGCAGGGCCGGGACTAGGAGTGGGTATGAGCAGTTCTTC; cdr3_aa: CASSRAGTRSGYEQFF
v_call: TRBV7-8; d_call: -; clone_size: few; j_call: TRBJ1-4; cdr3_nt: TGTGCCAGCAGCTCCCTTGGGGGGGGTCCGGATGAAAAACTGTTTTTT; cdr3_aa: CASSSLGGGPDEKLFF
v_call: TRBV5-1; d_call: -; clone_size: -; j_call: TRBJ1-1; cdr3_nt: TGCGCCAGCAGCGTCCAGGTGATGAACACTGAAGCTTTCTTT; cdr3_aa: CASSVQVMNTEAFF
v_call: TRBV5-1; d_call: -; clone_size: -; j_call: TRBJ2-6; cdr3_nt: TGCGCCAGCAGCTTGGTACAGGGAAGCTCTGGGGCCAACGTCCTGACTTTC; cdr3_aa: CASSLVQGSSGANVLTF
v_call: TRBV15; d_call: TRBD2; clone_size: -; j_call: TRBJ2-5; cdr3_nt: TGTGCCACCAGCAAAGCGGGGGTCGGAGAGACCCAGTACTTC; cdr3_aa: CATSKAGVGETQYF
v_call: TRBV5-4; d_call: -; clone_size: -; j_call: TRBJ2-3; cdr3_nt: TGTGCCAGCAGCTTGCGGTTGGGGGGGCCAAGCACAGATACGCAGTATTTT; cdr3_aa: CASSLRLGGPSTDTQYF
v_call: TRBV5-4; d_call: TRBD2; clone_size: -; j_call: TRBJ2-7; cdr3_nt: TGTGCCAGCAGCGCAGCGGGGGGCCTAAACTACGAGCAGTACTTC; cdr3_aa: CASSAAGGLNYEQYF
v_call: TRBV5-1; d_call: TRBD2; clone_size: -; j_call: TRBJ2-1; cdr3_nt: TGCGCCAGCAGCTTGGATGTGGGGGGGACTAATGAGCAGTTCTTC; cdr3_aa: CASSLDVGGTNEQFF
v_call: TRBV19; d_call: TRBD1; clone_size: -; j_call: TRBJ1-5; cdr3_nt: TGTGCCAGTAGTAGACAGGGCTACGGCAATCAGCCCCAGCATTTT; cdr3_aa: CASSRQGYGNQPQHF
v_call: TRBV7-3; d_call: -; clone_size: -; j_call: TRBJ2-7; cdr3_nt: TGTGCCAGCAGCTTAGGGGCGGGGACTGTCTACGAGCAGTACTTC; cdr3_aa: CASSLGAGTVYEQYF
v_call: TRBV12-3/TRBV12-4; d_call: -; clone_size: -; j_call: TRBJ1-5; cdr3_nt: TGTGCCAGCAGCCGACAGATTAATCAGCCCCAGCATTTT; cdr3_aa: CASSRQINQPQHF
v_call: TRBV3-1/TRBV3-2; d_call: TRBD1; clone_size: few; j_call: TRBJ1-2; cdr3_nt: TGTGCCAGCAGTCAACAGGGGGGCTATGGCTACACCTTC; cdr3_aa: CASSQQGGYGYTF
v_call: TRBV11-2; d_call: TRBD1; clone_size: once; j_call: TRBJ1-4; cdr3_nt: TGTGCCAGCAGCCTTACAGGGGAAAGGGAACTGTTTTTT; cdr3_aa: CASSLTGERELFF
v_call: TRBV3-1/TRBV3-2; d_call: -; clone_size: -; j_call: TRBJ1-5; cdr3_nt: TGTGCCAGCAGCACACGGGACTCATCCCAGCCCCAGCATTTT; cdr3_aa: CASSTRDSSQPQHF
v_call: TRBV5-4; d_call: -; clone_size: -; j_call: TRBJ1-1; cdr3_nt: TGTGCCAGCATCCCTAAACAGGGGAACACTGAAGCTTTCTTT; cdr3_aa: CASIPKQGNTEAFF
v_call: TRBV4-1; d_call: TRBD2; clone_size: -; j_call: TRBJ2-3; cdr3_nt: TGCGCCAGCAGCCAAGGGACTAGCGGGGGGCAAAATACGCAGTATTTT; cdr3_aa: CASSQGTSGGQNTQYF
v_call: TRBV3-1/TRBV3-2; d_call: -; clone_size: -; j_call: TRBJ1-1; cdr3_nt: TGTGCCAGCAGCCACGATGCCCTACGGACTGAAGCTTTCTTT; cdr3_aa: CASSHDALRTEAFF
v_call: TRBV10-1; d_call: TRBD1; clone_size: -; j_call: TRBJ1-1; cdr3_nt: TGCGCCAGCAGTTCCGGGACAGGGGGCGTCCATCGGGGCACTGAAGCTTTCTTT; cdr3_aa: CASSSGTGGVHRGTEAFF
v_call: TRBV3-1/TRBV3-2; d_call: -; clone_size: -; j_call: TRBJ2-1; cdr3_nt: TGTGCCAGCAGCCTCCGCTACAATGAGCAGTTCTTC; cdr3_aa: CASSLRYNEQFF
v_call: TRBV6-5; d_call: TRBD2; clone_size: -; j_call: TRBJ2-7; cdr3_nt: TGTGCCAGCAGGCCGAGCGGGAGTAAACACGAGCAGTACTTC; cdr3_aa: CASRPSGSKHEQYF
v_call: TRBV5-5; d_call: -; clone_size: -; j_call: TRBJ2-7; cdr3_nt: TGTGCCAGCAGCATAGGACAGACCTACGAGCAGTACTTC; cdr3_aa: CASSIGQTYEQYF
v_call: TRBV11-3; d_call: -; clone_size: -; j_call: TRBJ1-1; cdr3_nt: TGTGCCAGCAGCCCGACGGAGAAAATTGAAGCTTTCTTT; cdr3_aa: CASSPTEKIEAFF
v_call: TRBV19; d_call: TRBD2; clone_size: -; j_call: TRBJ2-5; cdr3_nt: TGTGCCAGTCAAACTAGCGGGAGGAAGACCCAGTACTTC; cdr3_aa: CASQTSGRKTQYF
v_call: TRBV28; d_call: -; clone_size: few; j_call: TRBJ1-1; cdr3_nt: TGTGCCAGCAGGGACTGGTCGAGCGTGCCTGAAGCTTTCTTT; cdr3_aa: CASRDWSSVPEAFF
v_call: TRBV5-4; d_call: TRBD1; clone_size: -; j_call: TRBJ2-4; cdr3_nt: TGTGCCAGCAGCTCTAAGACAGGGGGCGCTGAGGCCAAAAACATTCAGTACTTC; cdr3_aa: CASSSKTGGAEAKNIQYF
v_call: TRBV24-1; d_call: -; clone_size: -; j_call: TRBJ2-1; cdr3_nt: TGTGCCACCAGTTCGACCCGGGGGACCGACAATGAGCAGTTCTTC; cdr3_aa: CATSSTRGTDNEQFF
v_call: TRBV21-1; d_call: -; clone_size: -; j_call: TRBJ1-5; cdr3_nt: TGTGCCAGCAGCAAAGGGTCTTTACGTTGGAGGGGCAATCAGCCCCAGCATTTT; cdr3_aa: CASSKGSLRWRGNQPQHF
v_call: TRBV4-1; d_call: -; clone_size: -; j_call: TRBJ2-7; cdr3_nt: TGCGCCAGCAGCCAAGAATACAGGCGGACCTACGAGCAGTACTTC; cdr3_aa: CASSQEYRRTYEQYF
v_call: TRBV7-9; d_call: TRBD2; clone_size: -; j_call: TRBJ2-7; cdr3_nt: TGTGCCAGCAGCTCGCGGACTAGCGGGACCAACGGCGAGCAGTACTTC; cdr3_aa: CASSSRTSGTNGEQYF
v_call: TRBV10-3; d_call: TRBD1; clone_size: -; j_call: TRBJ1-5; cdr3_nt: TGTGCCACAGCTGGGACAGGGGGTTCCCAAAATCAGCCCCAGCATTTT; cdr3_aa: CATAGTGGSQNQPQHF
v_call: TRBV6-1; d_call: -; clone_size: -; j_call: TRBJ1-5; cdr3_nt: TGTGCCAGCAGTGCCCAACAGGGAAGGGTCGGTCAGCCCCAGCATTTT; cdr3_aa: CASSAQQGRVGQPQHF
v_call: TRBV5-1; d_call: TRBD1; clone_size: -; j_call: TRBJ1-1; cdr3_nt: TGCGCCAGCAACGGACAGGCGAACACTGAAGCTTTCTTT; cdr3_aa: CASNGQANTEAFF
v_call: TRBV10-3; d_call: -; clone_size: few; j_call: TRBJ1-5; cdr3_nt: TGTGCCATCAGCGGGACATCGGGTCGCAATCAGCCCCAGCATTTT; cdr3_aa: CAISGTSGRNQPQHF
v_call: TRBV5-1; d_call: TRBD2; clone_size: -; j_call: TRBJ2-1; cdr3_nt: TGCGCCAGCAGCCGTAGCGGGTCTTCACTCTACAATGAGCAGTTCTTC; cdr3_aa: CASSRSGSSLYNEQFF
v_call: TRBV11-2; d_call: -; clone_size: -; j_call: TRBJ2-7; cdr3_nt: TGTGCCAGCAGCTCCAACAGGTACGAGCAGTACTTC; cdr3_aa: CASSSNRYEQYF
v_call: TRBV5-8; d_call: TRBD1; clone_size: -; j_call: TRBJ2-5; cdr3_nt: TGTGCCAGCAGCCAAGGGGGCGAGGGGTTAGTTGAGACCCAGTACTTC; cdr3_aa: CASSQGGEGLVETQYF
v_call: TRBV14; d_call: -; clone_size: -; j_call: TRBJ1-5; cdr3_nt: TGTGCCAGCAGCCAAGATAACAGACATCAGCCCCAGCATTTT; cdr3_aa: CASSQDNRHQPQHF
v_call: TRBV18; d_call: TRBD1; clone_size: -; j_call: TRBJ1-1; cdr3_nt: TGTGCCAGCTCTCTGACAGGGAACCTCGGGGCTGAAGCTTTCTTT; cdr3_aa: CASSLTGNLGAEAFF
v_call: TRBV5-1; d_call: -; clone_size: -; j_call: TRBJ2-3; cdr3_nt: TGCGCCAGCAGCGGAACCGGGACTGGCACAGATACGCAGTATTTT; cdr3_aa: CASSGTGTGTDTQYF
v_call: TRBV9; d_call: -; clone_size: -; j_call: TRBJ1-1; cdr3_nt: TGTGCCAGCAGCGATGAGACGGCCGGCGGGGCTGAAGCTTTCTTT; cdr3_aa: CASSDETAGGAEAFF
v_call: TRBV4-2; d_call: -; clone_size: -; j_call: TRBJ2-7; cdr3_nt: TGTGCCAGCAGCCAAGAACAGGTCGTTAGTTACGAGCAGTACTTC; cdr3_aa: CASSQEQVVSYEQYF
v_call: TRBV15; d_call: TRBD2; clone_size: -; j_call: TRBJ2-3; cdr3_nt: TGTGCCACCAGCAGCTCCCCTTCTAGCGGCTCGCGGGGTACGCAGTATTTT; cdr3_aa: CATSSSPSSGSRGTQYF
v_call: TRBV2; d_call: -; clone_size: few; j_call: TRBJ2-1; cdr3_nt: TGTGCCAGCAGCCGACAGGGACTCTCACACTACAATGAGCAGTTCTTC; cdr3_aa: CASSRQGLSHYNEQFF
v_call: TRBV28; d_call: -; clone_size: -; j_call: TRBJ2-3; cdr3_nt: TGTGCCAGCAGCGATTTAACACAGGGGGGATGGTCTAGCGGATATGGGAAGTCAGATACGCAGTATTTT; cdr3_aa: CASSDLTQGGWSSGYGKSDTQYF
v_call: TRBV9; d_call: -; clone_size: -; j_call: TRBJ1-2; cdr3_nt: TGTGCCAGCAGCGTAGGGGCTGAGGGCCTAAACTATGGCTACACCTTC; cdr3_aa: CASSVGAEGLNYGYTF
v_call: TRBV7-6; d_call: -; clone_size: -; j_call: TRBJ2-3; cdr3_nt: TGTGCCAGCAGCTCGGACAGACTACTCACAGATACGCAGTATTTT; cdr3_aa: CASSSDRLLTDTQYF
v_call: TRBV19; d_call: TRBD2; clone_size: -; j_call: TRBJ2-5; cdr3_nt: TGTGCCAGTAGTATTATGGGGGGGAGGGAGACCCAGTACTTC; cdr3_aa: CASSIMGGRETQYF
v_call: TRBV19; d_call: -; clone_size: once; j_call: TRBJ2-5; cdr3_nt: TGTGCCAGTAGTAAAGGTGGGGGGCAAGAGACCCAGTACTTC; cdr3_aa: CASSKGGGQETQYF
v_call: TRBV28; d_call: -; clone_size: -; j_call: TRBJ1-3; cdr3_nt: TGTGCCAGCAGTGCACCAGGGTCCACCGGAAACACCATATATTTT; cdr3_aa: CASSAPGSTGNTIYF
v_call: TRBV19; d_call: TRBD1; clone_size: -; j_call: TRBJ2-7; cdr3_nt: TGTGCCAGTAGCGGGGGACAGGCGCACCCCTACGAGCAGTACTTC; cdr3_aa: CASSGGQAHPYEQYF
v_call: TRBV6-1; d_call: -; clone_size: -; j_call: TRBJ1-1; cdr3_nt: TGTGCCAGCAGTGAACCTCCCCCCAGGGTCGGGACTGAAGCTTTCTTT; cdr3_aa: CASSEPPPRVGTEAFF
v_call: TRBV6-5; d_call: -; clone_size: -; j_call: TRBJ2-2; cdr3_nt: TGTGCCAGCAAGAGGTCAGAAGGCACCGGGGAGCTGTTTTTT; cdr3_aa: CASKRSEGTGELFF